Only a few counts were recorded for the clone carrying this T cell receptor beta chain. TCRdb fed the 5' RACE reads into MiXCR, producing one record per CDR3 protein. The profile covers roughly 1.6 million distinct CDR3 sequences, with about 32% appearing a single time and 0.25% to 0.3% taken by the ten largest. This sample was taken from a study of identical twins. V lost 0 bases, J lost 7 bases, and 6 bases stayed unmatched. Germline V lookup: CDR1 LGHNA, CDR2 YNFKEQ. The CDR3 is made up of 15 amino acids. The TCR comes from a newborn girl in good health. The specimen sequenced was cord blood. The chain couples TRBV4-2 to TRBJ1-2, with TRBD1 matching over 9 bases. CDR3 sequence reads: CASSQENTGGIGYTF. The CDR3 bases are TGTGCCAGCAGCCAAGAGAATACAGGGGGCATTGGCTACACCTTC.